This T cell receptor (beta chain) was profiled in a study of blood T cell repertoires in COVID-19. Overall study context: Sources were T cells, B-cell-depleted T cells, or PBMCs; the material itself was cDNA or gDNA.

A single count supports this clone. Assay: immunoSEQ multiplex PCR; the TCRdb copy retains only in-frame clones and omits some. The sample shows about 260,000 clones, roughly 86% of them seen only once. From germline, CDR1 is LGHDT and CDR2 YNNKEL (reference sequence). V dropped 3 bases and J dropped 1; count of bases not matched to a gene: 7. The CDR3 totals 17 residues. The TCR originated in a woman aged 55-70 years with COVID-19, enrolled during active disease. Material for sequencing was peripheral blood. V and J are TRBV3-1 (or the pseudogene TRBV3-2) and TRBJ2-3; 10 nucleotides match TRBD2. The CDR3 sequence: CASSQGTGTSGTDTQYF. As DNA, the CDR3 is TGTGCCAGCAGCCAGGGGACCGGGACTAGCGGCACAGATACGCAGTATTTT.